A single sample gave rise to the 22 T cell receptor beta chains below, sequenced in a study of CD8+ T cells in alopecia areata. Extracted RNA was reverse transcribed into cDNA, the sequencing template. Sequencing used immunoSEQ multiplex PCR; TCRdb keeps in-frame clones, though not all of them. The data show about 98,000 clones, roughly 42% seen once. Sequencing was performed on CD4+ T cells sorted from blood. Every receptor here comes from a human donor with alopecia areata.

Concerning this clone: Other DNA variants within this sample encode the same CDR3. The rearrangement joins TRBV18 to TRBJ1-1; D not resolved. Germline CDR1 KGHSH, CDR2 LQKENI. V was pared by 3 bases and J by 1 base, with 6 bases between. The CDR3 extends over 13 amino acids. CDR3 in amino acids: CASSPGENTEAFF. The CDR3 nucleotides are TGTGCCAGCTCACCTGGGGAGAACACTGAAGCTTTCTTT.

This clone appeared a single time. This rearrangement joins TRBV29-1 to TRBJ1-5; 9 positions agree with TRBD1. The CDR3 length is 13 residues. In germline, CDR1 is SQVTM, CDR2 ANQGSEA. V shed 5 bases, J shed 6 bases, and the junction held 5 bases outside the gene matches. In nucleotides, the CDR3 is TGCAGCGTTACAGGGGGCTTAGGTCAGCCCCAGCATTTT. Its translation: CSVTGGLGQPQHF. The whole variable domain, remainder taken from reference TRBV29-1 and TRBJ1-5, is SAVISQKPSRDICQRGTSLTIQCQVDSQVTMMFWYRQQPGQSLTLIATANQGSEATYESGFVIDKFPISRPNLTFSTLTVSNMSPEDSSIYLCSVTGGLGQPQHFGDGTRLSIL.

V gene TRBV5-1 combines with J gene TRBJ2-7; 10 nucleotides match TRBD1. The CDR3 has 12 residues. V gave up 3 bases and J gave up 6 bases; unmatched junction bases: 0. Germline values: CDR1 SGHRS, CDR2 YFSETQ. The CDR3 loop is CASSWDRGEQYF. CDR3 nucleotides: TGCGCCAGCAGCTGGGACAGGGGCGAGCAGTACTTC.

The V and J genes are TRBV6-5 and TRBJ2-7; D gene unclear. Germline values: CDR1 MNHEY, CDR2 SVGAGI. The CDR3 contains 15 residues. Trimming took off 0 bases at V and 7 bases at J, with 16 bases between the two ends. CDR3 sequence: CASSYSRNQIEEQYF. CDR3 coding DNA: TGTGCCAGCAGTTACTCGAGAAATCAGATTGAGGAGCAGTACTTC.

This clone has a handful of counts. This chain's CDR3 is CSVPLGGLSTDTQYF. The CDR3 DNA reads as TGCAGCGTCCCCCTGGGGGGTCTGAGCACAGATACGCAGTATTTT. J is TRBJ2-3 and V is TRBV29-1; D may be TRBD2 (6 bases). V lost 6 bases and J 0 bases, leaving 16 bases between the germline ends. Germline V gene data show CDR1 as SQVTM and CDR2 as ANQGSEA. The CDR3 totals 15 residues.

This CDR3 reads CASSYDSSVQFF. CDR3 sequence (DNA): TGCGCCAGCAGCTACGACAGTAGTGTGCAGTTCTTC. The gene calls are TRBV5-1 and TRBJ2-1; a weak D match, TRBD1 (5 bases). Germline V gene sequence: CDR1 SGHRS, CDR2 YFSETQ. Trimming cost V 3 bases and J 12 bases, with 13 bases left between them. The CDR3 contains 12 residues.

This clone was picked up a small number of times. The chain employs TRBV29-1 and TRBJ2-1, with D possibly matching TRBD1 (7 bases). V lost 6 bases and J lost 8, with 14 bases in between. CDR1 SQVTM and CDR2 ANQGSEA come from the germline V gene. The CDR3 extends over 12 amino acids. The CDR3 DNA reads TGCAGCGTGGGACGCAGGGGGGATGAGCAGTTCTTC. As protein: CSVGRRGDEQFF.

This clone was observed a few times. V gene TRBV30 combines with J gene TRBJ2-5, with D perhaps assigned TRBD1 or TRBD2 (6 bases each). CDR3 size: 11 residues. Trimming left V 4 bases short and J 7 bases short, with 10 bases between. Germline CDR1 is GTSNPN and CDR2 is SVGIG (reference sequence). In DNA form, the CDR3 reads TGTGCCTGGACGGGGGCCACGACCCAGTACTTC. Protein sequence: CAWTGATTQYF.

This clone was observed a few times. The gene calls are TRBV7-2 and TRBJ1-2; possible D gene TRBD1, 6 bases. Per the germline V gene, CDR1 is SGHTA and CDR2 is FQGNSA. V was shortened by 5 bases and J by 8 bases, with 15 bases between the two germline ends. This CDR3 region has 13 residues. The CDR3 spells CASSMTQGYGYTF. The CDR3 nucleotides read TGTGCCAGCAGCATGACTCAGGGGTACGGCTACACCTTC.

The chain joins TRBV7-9 to TRBJ2-3; 14 nucleotides line up with TRBD2. Germline V lookup: CDR1 SEHNR, CDR2 FQNEAQ (reference sequence). After removal of 4 bases from V and 8 bases from J, the junction contained 2 bases not matched to a gene. The CDR3 runs to 14 residues. The CDR3 protein is CASSYGLAGGTQYF. CDR3 coding DNA: TGTGCCAGCAGCTACGGACTAGCGGGAGGTACGCAGTATTTT.

The chain joins TRBV30 to TRBJ2-1; no reliable D call. V lost 6 bases and J 9 bases, leaving 9 bases between the germline ends. This CDR3 has 10 residues. Germline loops: CDR1 GTSNPN, CDR2 SVGIG (reference sequence). The CDR3 is CACGFSEQFF. The CDR3 coding sequence is TGTGCCTGCGGGTTCAGTGAGCAGTTCTTC.

The CDR3 sequence is CSATTSGEDTQYF. DNA of the CDR3: TGCAGCGCTACTACTTCGGGGGAGGATACGCAGTATTTT. The chain carries TRBV29-1 and TRBJ2-3, with a possible D match to TRBD2 (6 bases). V shed 7 bases and J shed 6 bases, with 17 bases lying between them. The CDR3 extends over 13 amino acids. The germline CDR1 and CDR2 sequences are SQVTM and ANQGSEA.

This clone has only a few counts. The chain uses TRBV27 and TRBJ2-5; D uncertain. CDR1 is MNHEY and CDR2 is SMNVEV in the germline V gene (reference sequence). Trimming stripped 5 bases from V and 7 bases from J, with 8 bases between. The CDR3 extends over 11 amino acids. The chain's CDR3 is CASSDARTQYF. The CDR3 DNA reads TGTGCCAGCAGTGACGCTAGGACCCAGTACTTC.

V and J are TRBV28 and TRBJ2-7; TRBD1 matches 12 bases. The CDR3 runs to 15 residues. The junction had 4 bases not matched to a gene; V was cut back by 3 bases and J by 4 bases. Germline CDR1 reads MDHEN; CDR2 reads SYDVKM. The CDR3 DNA sequence: TGTGCCAGCAGTTTGGGGACAGGGGGCGTATACGAGCAGTACTTC. Amino acid sequence: CASSLGTGGVYEQYF.

There are a few counts of this clone. The rearrangement joins TRBV30 to TRBJ2-5; no definite D call. With 0 bases removed from V and 5 bases from J, the gap between germline ends came to 10 bases. The CDR3 is 13 amino acids. Germline V gives CDR1 GTSNPN, CDR2 SVGIG (reference sequence). In nucleotides, the CDR3 is TGTGCCTGGAGTGTAAGTCGACTGGAGACCCAGTACTTC. This translates into CAWSVSRLETQYF.

This clone has only a few counts. CDR3 protein: CSVVGQGVDTQYF. Here the CDR3 DNA reads TGCAGCGTTGTGGGACAGGGGGTCGATACGCAGTATTTT. The V and J genes are TRBV29-1 and TRBJ2-3, with 11 bases identical to TRBD1. V dropped 4 bases and J dropped 6; count of bases not matched to a gene: 3. CDR3 length equals 13 residues. CDR1 and CDR2 from the germline V gene are SQVTM and ANQGSEA.

About this clone itself: Different DNA sequences within this sample yield the same CDR3. J is TRBJ1-1 and V is TRBV30; TRBD1 might be the D (6 bases). From germline, CDR1 is GTSNPN and CDR2 SVGIG (reference sequence). Trimming pared 2 bases from V and 2 bases from J, leaving 9 bases between. The CDR3 runs 13 residues. CDR3 DNA: TGTGCCTGGAGTCGGACAGCTAACACTGAAGCTTTCTTT. It specifies CAWSRTANTEAFF.

There are a few counts of this clone. This chain joins TRBV29-1 and TRBJ1-2; 10 bases are shared with TRBD1. With V trimmed by 6 bases and J by 10 bases, 8 bases remained unmatched. From germline, CDR1 is SQVTM and CDR2 ANQGSEA. The CDR3 runs to 12 residues. The DNA of the CDR3 is TGCAGCGTAATCGGGACAGGGGAGAACTACACCTTC. Protein product: CSVIGTGENYTF.

This clone showed up just a few times. The rearrangement links TRBV29-1 to TRBJ2-1; D gene ambiguous. The CDR3 is made up of 8 amino acids. Germline assignment: CDR1 SQVTM and CDR2 ANQGSEA. Here the CDR3 DNA reads TGCACGACCGATGAGCAGTTCTTC. Protein sequence: CTTDEQFF.

This clone appeared a few times. The DNA for the CDR3 is TGCAGCGCGACCATCGGGACAGGGATTTCGGATGAGCAGTTCTTC. This translates into CSATIGTGISDEQFF. The V and J genes are TRBV29-1 and TRBJ2-1; TRBD1 aligns across 9 bases. The germline V gene encodes CDR1 SQVTM and CDR2 ANQGSEA. This CDR3 contains 15 residues. The V segment lost 7 bases and the J segment 8 bases; nucleotides outside the gene matches: 15.

The rearrangement links TRBV29-1 to TRBJ2-7; 9 bases map to TRBD2. This CDR3 region has 14 residues. Trimming took 7 bases from V and 3 from J; bases not matched to a gene: 10. CDR1 is SQVTM and CDR2 is ANQGSEA in the germline V gene. The CDR3 loop is CSATNSGGLYEQYF. CDR3 DNA: TGCAGCGCCACTAATAGCGGGGGACTCTACGAGCAGTACTTC.

The chain carries TRBV15 and TRBJ2-1, with 8 bases fitting TRBD2. The germline V gene encodes CDR1 LNHNV and CDR2 YYDKDF (reference sequence). V lost 4 bases to trimming and J lost 0 bases; unmatched junction nucleotides: 14. The length of the CDR3 is 19 residues. CDR3 sequence (DNA): TGTGCCACCAGCAAAACCGGGACTAGTTTGCCGAGCTCCTACAATGAGCAGTTCTTC. Protein: CATSKTGTSLPSSYNEQFF.